One sample yielded the 7 T cell receptor beta chains listed below, sequenced in a study of cytomegalovirus exposure and HLA in healthy donors. Use of 60 Vbeta and 13 Jbeta primers characterized the PCR. The assay was immunoSEQ multiplex PCR, and TCRdb's table has in-frame clones only and misses some. The sample holds 120,000 to 150,000 clones, around 9.6% seen once. Sequences were obtained from PBMCs. These receptors all come from a male donor in good health and CMV-seronegative.

This chain joins TRBV28 and TRBJ2-5, with a weak D call TRBD1 (6 bases). Germline CDR1 MDHEN, CDR2 SYDVKM. Trimming stripped 7 bases from V and 5 bases from J, with 14 bases between. CDR3 size: 13 residues. The CDR3 reads CASNPQGPETQYF. In DNA form, the CDR3 reads TGTGCCAGCAATCCGCAGGGGCCGGAGACCCAGTACTTC.

This clone was detected only a few times. The genes are TRBV10-3 and TRBJ2-7, with 10 bases matching TRBD2. Germline CDR1 is ENHRY and CDR2 is SYGVKD. Trimming took 7 bases from V and 1 from J; bases not matched to a gene: 16. This CDR3 has 18 residues. CDR3 bases: TGTGCCATCACCTCCACCCCGGCTAGCGGGGGTACTTCCTACGAGCAGTACTTC. Its translation: CAITSTPASGGTSYEQYF.

This sequence joins TRBV19 and TRBJ2-1; 8 nucleotides align to TRBD2. The germline V gene has CDR1 LNHDA and CDR2 SQIVND (reference sequence). The CDR3 is made up of 15 amino acids. V shed 6 bases, J shed 7 bases, and the junction held 11 bases outside the gene matches. This CDR3 reads CASSPSAGVINEQFF. The CDR3 DNA reads TGTGCCAGTAGCCCATCAGCGGGAGTAATTAATGAGCAGTTCTTC.

The sample holds a few counts of this clone. The rearrangement joins TRBV5-4 to TRBJ1-6; 8 positions agree with TRBD1. Unmatched junction bases numbered 13, after V lost 3 bases and J lost 8 bases. The CDR3 covers 17 residues. CDR1 SGHNT and CDR2 YYREEE come from the germline V gene (reference sequence). This chain's CDR3 is CASSWRTGRTAHSPLHF. For the CDR3, the DNA is TGTGCCAGCAGCTGGCGGACAGGGAGAACTGCTCATTCACCCCTCCACTTT. The full variable domain, completed using reference TRBV5-4 and TRBJ1-6, is ETGVTQSPTHLIKTRGQQVTLRCSSQSGHNTVSWYQQALGQGPQFIFQYYREEENGRGNFPPRFSGLQFPNYSSELNVNALELDDSALYLCASSWRTGRTAHSPLHFGNGTRLTVT.

This chain joins TRBV2 and TRBJ2-1, with 7 bases lining up with TRBD1. Germline V CDR1 and CDR2: SNHLY, FYNNEI. V lost 2 bases, J lost 7 bases, and 8 bases stayed unmatched. There are 15 residues in the CDR3. The CDR3 spells CASSELTGRLNEQFF. The DNA of the CDR3 is TGTGCCAGCAGTGAATTGACAGGGCGTCTTAATGAGCAGTTCTTC.

The gene calls are TRBV2 and TRBJ2-3; the match to TRBD2 covers 7 bases. The germline V gene encodes CDR1 SNHLY and CDR2 FYNNEI. J was trimmed by 5 bases and V by 4 bases; bases with no gene match: 3. CDR3 length: 13 amino acids. This CDR3 is CASSVGGGDTQYF. The DNA for the CDR3 is TGTGCCAGCAGTGTTGGGGGGGGAGATACGCAGTATTTT.

There are a few counts of this clone. The gene calls are TRBV4-3 and TRBJ2-7; TRBD2 might be the D (5 bases). The germline V gene encodes CDR1 LGHNA and CDR2 YSLEER. V was cut by 3 bases and J by 1 base, with 13 bases left in between. This CDR3 comprises 15 residues. CDR3 amino acids: CASSQAGLPSYEQYF. CDR3 in DNA: TGCGCCAGCAGCCAGGCGGGCCTGCCTTCCTACGAGCAGTACTTC.